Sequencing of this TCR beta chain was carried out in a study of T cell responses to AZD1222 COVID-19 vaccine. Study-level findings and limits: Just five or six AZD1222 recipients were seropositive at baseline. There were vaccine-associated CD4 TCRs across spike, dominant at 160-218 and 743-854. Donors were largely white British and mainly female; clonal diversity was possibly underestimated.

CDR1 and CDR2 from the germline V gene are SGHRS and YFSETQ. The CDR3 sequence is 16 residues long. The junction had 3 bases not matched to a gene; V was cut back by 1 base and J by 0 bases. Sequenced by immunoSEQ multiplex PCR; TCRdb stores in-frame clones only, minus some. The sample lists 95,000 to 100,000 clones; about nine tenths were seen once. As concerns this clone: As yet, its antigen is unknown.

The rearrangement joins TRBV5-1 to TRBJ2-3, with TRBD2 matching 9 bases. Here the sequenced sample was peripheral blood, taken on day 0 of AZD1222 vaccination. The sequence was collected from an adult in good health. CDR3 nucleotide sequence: TGCGCCAGCAGCTTGCCCCTAGCGGGGAGCACAGATACGCAGTATTTT. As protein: CASSLPLAGSTDTQYF.